This T cell receptor beta chain was observed in a study of blood T cell repertoires in COVID-19. Study context: Donors in the United States, Italy and Spain gave samples during acute or convalescent COVID-19.

Repertoires were generated with immunoSEQ multiplex PCR, while TCRdb's copy carries only in-frame clones and drops some. The data contain 220,000 or so clones, 80% to 90% of them singletons. The CDR3 is 12 residues long. The germline V and J ends were trimmed by 3 bases and 4 bases, with 6 bases remaining between them. The germline gives CDR1 MGHRA, CDR2 YSYEKL. The chain links TRBV4-1 to TRBJ1-1, with D hard to call. The source is a middle-aged man who had recovered from COVID-19. The specimen sequenced was peripheral blood. The CDR3 nucleotides are TGCGCCAGCAGCCAGTCTTTCACTGAAGCTTTCTTT. As protein: CASSQSFTEAFF.